This T cell receptor beta chain was recovered during a study of a mutant IDH1 vaccine in newly diagnosed glioma. Study-level background: Patients had eight vaccinations, in weeks 1, 3, 5, 7, 11, 15, 19 and 23. Patients got radiotherapy, temozolomide, or both beforehand, and most got both. Overall study results and limits: Alterations occurring in top peripheral T cell clonotypes seemed unrelated to pseudoprogression. It was more than 80% of patients that developed vaccine-induced immune responses.

Described time point: week 5, during vaccination. Vaccine doses each comprised 300 ug of mutant IDH1 20-mer peptide, with topical imiquimod. A few counts support this clone. Its antigen remains unidentified. The germline gives CDR1 SGHVS, CDR2 FNYEAQ. CDR3 length equals 16 residues. Germline trimming cut 4 bases from V and 1 base from J; bases unmatched to any gene: 6. Sequencing was performed with immunoSEQ multiplex PCR; in TCRdb, only in-frame clones are kept and a portion is missing. The sample consists of around 36,000 clones, just over 90% of them appearing once. This TCR derives from a man in his fifties with glioma. The chain links TRBV7-6 to TRBJ2-3; the match to TRBD2 covers 9 bases. This specimen was PBMCs, taken from a glioma patient whose treatment included an IDH1 peptide vaccine. The DNA of the CDR3 is TGTGCCAGCAGCTCGGGGACTAGCAGGGGCACAGATACGCAGTATTTT. Translated, it gives CASSSGTSRGTDTQYF.